This section outlines one T cell receptor (beta chain) sequence together with its context. V was shortened by 3 bases and J by 7 bases, with 10 bases between the two germline ends. Germline CDR1 is GTSNPN and CDR2 is SVGIG (reference sequence). CDR3 length: 12 residues. Naivety among CD8 cells was defined by CD45RO negativity and positive CCR7 selection, thereby excluding terminally differentiated effector memory CD45RA+ cells. Sequencing used immunoSEQ multiplex PCR; TCRdb keeps in-frame clones, though not all of them. The table has around 600,000 clones, 95% to 98% seen once. This specimen comes from a study of shared clonotypes between healthy human individuals.

This sequence joins TRBV30 and TRBJ2-1; D might be TRBD2 (6 bases). The TCR originated in a man aged 30-40 years in good health. Source material: naive CD8+ T cells sorted from blood. CDR3 region: CAWSPAGNEQFF. The CDR3 DNA follows: TGTGCCTGGAGCCCTGCGGGGAATGAGCAGTTCTTC.